The T cell receptor beta chain under discussion was sequenced for a study of shared clonotypes between healthy human individuals (dated by TCRdb to 2018 to 2021). Broadly, across the study: A couple of women and a few men aged 18 to 49 years were included in the cohort. For each donor, three plates each were used for CD4 naive and CD4 memory, two plates were used for CD8 naive, and one plate was used for CD8 memory. Blood TCR repertoires of four to six healthy adults were deeply sequenced to estimate repertoire size and the extent of clonotype sharing between individuals. Libraries were prepared and TCR repertoires were sequenced by different laboratories using diverse techniques, in order to increase sequencing depth and limit assay-specific biases. Per donor, leukapheresis produced somewhere between about 0.9 and 9.5 billion PBMCs.

Using the deep immunoSEQ assay, TCR CDR3 regions were amplified from genomic DNA by multiplex PCR. Extracted genomic DNA from each cell subset was distributed evenly across all wells of several immunoSEQ 96-well plates, and each plate was treated as a replicate. Each replicate PCR for sorted subsets received roughly 200 ng genomic DNA, equal to about 30,000 T cell genomes. The purified libraries were quantified using a Qubit 3.0 fluorometer, sized with a Bioanalyzer 2100, and then quantified again using the KAPA Library Quantification kit. Each immunoSEQ 96-well plate was sequenced on its own single-read 150-cycle Illumina NextSeq 550 flow cell. As for the original processing: The immunoSEQ output contained only junctional sequences without quality scores, so filtering could not match that applied to full-length reads. To assign V/J genes and CDR3, sequences were annotated against IMGT germline references using PyIR, a Python wrapper for IgBLAST v1.9. Reads with weak V/J assignments (E-value above 1e-6), missing CDR3, stop codons, out-of-frame junctions, or ambiguous translated residues were removed. A V3J clonotype was defined by an identical inferred V gene, J gene, and CDR3 amino acid sequence. To compute the percentage overlap between repertoires, the number of shared unique clonotypes was divided by the size of the smaller repertoire. RTK rarefaction, the Chao1 estimator, and Recon v2.1 estimates of unobserved clonotypes were used to assess repertoire richness. For all TCRbeta clonotypes obtained by the gDNA method from a handful of donors, generation probabilities were computed with OLGA. What TCRdb holds here is the immuneACCESS table cut down to in-frame rearrangements. Part of the clones is not present; checked against another copy, under half of the missing clones reflect an unresolved V gene, and the others are unexplained. That table is the source of V, J and clone size, and D and trimming were worked out from the DNA. The sample yields 2 million to 2.5 million clones; approximately 93% were counted once. The ten largest clones take up 0.39% of the sample.

In its sample, this clone was seen once. Its antigen is still unknown. No base-level quality is on record; no much larger clone is a single base apart. Beyond this particular receptor, the publication reports: The genetic and exposure-history diversity represented was limited by the small number of donors. Compared with non-shared clonotypes, clonotypes shared by all four sorted-subset donors had higher generation probabilities. Rarefaction of sorted-subset datasets indicated incomplete sequencing despite the large sequencing depth. Approximately 5% of naive CD4, 3.5% of naive CD8, roughly 2.4% of memory CD4, and 0.35% to 0.4% of memory CD8 clonotypes were shared across a few donors. Estimated clonotype richness was generally larger for naive than for memory subsets. Sampling was restricted to blood, and TCR repertoires in tissues likely differ from the TCR repertoires found in blood. Pairwise subsampling indicated that sequencing depth was expected to affect the degree of clonotype sharing among donors.

Based on the germline V gene, the CDR1 and CDR2 sequences are MDHEN and SYDVKM. The CDR3 contains 11 residues, cysteine and phenylalanine counted. Only the CDR3 portion is preserved as DNA: 33 bases, with reading frame beginning at the first base. At the junction V is shortened by 4 bases and J by 8 bases, with 8 bases in between. Donors were healthy HIV-negative adults with no recently reported acute infections or vaccinations. All donors were Caucasian adults living in Nashville, Tennessee, USA. Magnetic negative selection was used to enrich CD4+ T cells, after which naive cells were positively selected on CD45RA and the negative fraction became the memory subset. After blood collection by leukapheresis, PBMCs were isolated using Ficoll-Histopaque density gradient centrifugation and then cryopreserved in the vapor phase of liquid nitrogen. Analytical flow cytometry was used to check the purity and quantity of each magnetically sorted T cell population. Genomic DNA was isolated from each sorted fraction and quantified by UV absorbance on a Nanodrop 2000c.

The sequence is built from TRBV28 and TRBJ1-2; no D gene can be assigned with confidence. The source material was naive CD4+ T cells from PBMCs. The cell subset or site label for this specimen denotes: CD45RA+ positively selected. This sequence was found in a young man in good health. Some clones in this sample may be carry-over from other donors' samples. The nucleotide sequence is given as TGTGCCAGCAGTTCCCGGCAGGGCTACACCTTC. This sequence encodes CASSSRQGYTF.